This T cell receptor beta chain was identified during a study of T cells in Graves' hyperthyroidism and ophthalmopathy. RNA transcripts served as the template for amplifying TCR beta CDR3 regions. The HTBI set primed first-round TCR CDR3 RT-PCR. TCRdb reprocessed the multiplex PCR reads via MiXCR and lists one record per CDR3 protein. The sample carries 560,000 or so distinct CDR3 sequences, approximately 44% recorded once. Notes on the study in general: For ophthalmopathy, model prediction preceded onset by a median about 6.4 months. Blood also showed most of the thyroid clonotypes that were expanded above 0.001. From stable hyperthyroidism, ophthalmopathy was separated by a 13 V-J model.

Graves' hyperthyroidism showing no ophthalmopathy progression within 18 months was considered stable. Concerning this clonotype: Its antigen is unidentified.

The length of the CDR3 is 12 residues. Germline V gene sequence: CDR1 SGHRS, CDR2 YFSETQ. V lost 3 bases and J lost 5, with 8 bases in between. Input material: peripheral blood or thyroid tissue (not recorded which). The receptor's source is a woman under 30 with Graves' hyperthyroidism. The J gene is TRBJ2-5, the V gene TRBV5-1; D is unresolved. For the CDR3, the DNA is TGCGCCAGCAGCTCCCCAAACGAGACCCAGTACTTC. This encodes CASSSPNETQYF.